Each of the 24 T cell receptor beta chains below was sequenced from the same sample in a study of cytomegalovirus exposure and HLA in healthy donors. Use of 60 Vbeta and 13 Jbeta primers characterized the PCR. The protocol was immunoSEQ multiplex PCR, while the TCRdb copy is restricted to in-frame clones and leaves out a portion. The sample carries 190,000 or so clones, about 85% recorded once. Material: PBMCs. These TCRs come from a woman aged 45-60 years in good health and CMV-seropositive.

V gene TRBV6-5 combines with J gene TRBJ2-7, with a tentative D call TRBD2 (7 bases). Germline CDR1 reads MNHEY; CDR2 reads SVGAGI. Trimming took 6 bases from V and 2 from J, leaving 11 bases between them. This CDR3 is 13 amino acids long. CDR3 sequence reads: CASRPGGPYEQYF. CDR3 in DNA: TGTGCCAGCAGACCGGGGGGCCCCTACGAGCAGTACTTC.

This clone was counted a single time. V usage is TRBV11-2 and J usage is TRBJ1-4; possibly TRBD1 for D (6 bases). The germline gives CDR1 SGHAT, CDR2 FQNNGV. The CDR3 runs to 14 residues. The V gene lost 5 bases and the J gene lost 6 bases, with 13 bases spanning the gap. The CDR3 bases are TGTGCCAGCAGCACGGACAGAACGTATGAAAAACTGTTTTTT. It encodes CASSTDRTYEKLFF.

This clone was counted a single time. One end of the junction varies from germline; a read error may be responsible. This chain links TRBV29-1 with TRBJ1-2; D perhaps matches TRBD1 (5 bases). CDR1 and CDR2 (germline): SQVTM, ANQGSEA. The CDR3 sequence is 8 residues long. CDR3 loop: CSTGGGAF. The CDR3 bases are TGCAGTACTGGCGGAGGGGCATTC.

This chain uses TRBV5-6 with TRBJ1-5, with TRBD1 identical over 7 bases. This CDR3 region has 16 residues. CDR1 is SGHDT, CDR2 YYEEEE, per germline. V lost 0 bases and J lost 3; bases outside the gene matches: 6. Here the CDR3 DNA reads TGTGCCAGCAGCTTGGACAGGGGAAGGAACAATCAGCCCCAGCATTTT. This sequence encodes CASSLDRGRNNQPQHF.

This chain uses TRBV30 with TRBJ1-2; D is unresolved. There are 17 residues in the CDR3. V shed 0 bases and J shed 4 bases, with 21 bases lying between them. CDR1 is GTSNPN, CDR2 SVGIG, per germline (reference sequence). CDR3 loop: CAWSVLRLPRTTYGYTF. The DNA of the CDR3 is TGTGCCTGGAGTGTACTAAGGCTGCCCCGAACAACCTATGGCTACACCTTC.

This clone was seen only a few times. The CDR3 protein is CASSTGTGKVRNTIYF. CDR3 sequence (DNA): TGCGCCAGCAGTACCGGGACAGGGAAGGTCCGAAACACCATATATTTT. This chain joins TRBV5-1 and TRBJ1-3, with TRBD1 matching over 9 bases. V shed 5 bases and J 5 bases; nucleotides not matched to a gene: 11. The CDR3 is 16 amino acids. Germline CDR1 is SGHRS and CDR2 is YFSETQ. The whole variable domain, filled in from reference TRBV5-1 and TRBJ1-3, reads KAGVTQTPRYLIKTRGQQVTLSCSPISGHRSVSWYQQTPGQGLQFLFEYFSETQRNKGNFPGRFSGRQFSNSRSEMNVSTLELGDSALYLCASSTGTGKVRNTIYFGEGSWLTVV.

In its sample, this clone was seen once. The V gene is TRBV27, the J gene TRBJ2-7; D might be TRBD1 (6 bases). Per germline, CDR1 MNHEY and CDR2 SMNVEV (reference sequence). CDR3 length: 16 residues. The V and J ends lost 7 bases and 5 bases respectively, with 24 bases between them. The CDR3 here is CASNLFARGGTHEQYF. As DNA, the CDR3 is TGTGCCAGCAATCTTTTTGCCCGAGGGGGAACCCACGAGCAGTACTTC.

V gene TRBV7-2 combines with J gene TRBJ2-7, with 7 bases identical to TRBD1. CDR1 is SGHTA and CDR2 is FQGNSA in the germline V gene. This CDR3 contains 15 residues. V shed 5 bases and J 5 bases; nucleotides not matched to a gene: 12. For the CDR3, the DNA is TGTGCCAGCAGCCCGCAGAGCGCAGGGGGTAACGAGCAGTACTTC. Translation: CASSPQSAGGNEQYF.

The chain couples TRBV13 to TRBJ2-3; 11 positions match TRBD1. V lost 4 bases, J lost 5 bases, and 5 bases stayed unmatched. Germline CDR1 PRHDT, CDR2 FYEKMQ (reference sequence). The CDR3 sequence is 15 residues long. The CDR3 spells CASSSDRGLLDTQYF. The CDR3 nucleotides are TGTGCCAGCAGCTCGGACAGGGGGCTGCTAGATACGCAGTATTTT. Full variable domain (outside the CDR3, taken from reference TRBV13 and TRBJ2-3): AAGVIQSPRHLIKEKRETATLKCYPIPRHDTVYWYQQGPGQDPQFLISFYEKMQSDKGSIPDRFSAQQFSDYHSELNMSSLELGDSALYFCASSSDRGLLDTQYFGPGTRLTVL.

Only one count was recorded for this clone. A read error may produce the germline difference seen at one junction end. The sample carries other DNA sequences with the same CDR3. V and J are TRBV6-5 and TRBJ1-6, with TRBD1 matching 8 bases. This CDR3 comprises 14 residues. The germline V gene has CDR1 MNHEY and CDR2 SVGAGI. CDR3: CASSRQGLDSPLHF. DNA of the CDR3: TGTGCCAGCAGTAGACAGGGGTTGGATTCCCCCCTCCACTTT.

CDR3 nucleotide sequence: TGTGCCAGTAGTATATCACTTCGGGAGGCGGGCATCGGTGGCTACACCTTC. Amino acid sequence: CASSISLREAGIGGYTF. The J gene is TRBJ1-2, the V gene TRBV19; D unclear. The V end was cut by 2 bases, the J end by 7 bases, with 23 bases between. Germline CDR1 is LNHDA and CDR2 is SQIVND (reference sequence). The CDR3 totals 17 residues. The full variable domain, with the rest looked up from reference TRBV19 and TRBJ1-2, is DGGITQSPKYLFRKEGQNVTLSCEQNLNHDAMYWYRQDPGQGLRLIYYSQIVNDFQKGDIAEGYSVSREKKESFPLTVTSAQKNPTAFYLCASSISLREAGIGGYTFGSGTRLTVV.

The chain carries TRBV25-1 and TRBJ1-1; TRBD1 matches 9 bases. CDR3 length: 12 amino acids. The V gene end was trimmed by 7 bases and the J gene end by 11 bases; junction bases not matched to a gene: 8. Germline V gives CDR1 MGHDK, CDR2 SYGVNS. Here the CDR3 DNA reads TGTGCCAGCAAAGAGGGACAGGGCCTGGCTTTCTTT. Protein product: CASKEGQGLAFF.

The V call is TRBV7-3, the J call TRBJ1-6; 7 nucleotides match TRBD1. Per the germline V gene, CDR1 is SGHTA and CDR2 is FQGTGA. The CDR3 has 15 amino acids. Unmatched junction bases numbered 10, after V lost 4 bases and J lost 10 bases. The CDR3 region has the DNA TGTGCCAGCAGCTCACTCGACAGGGCCGTATCACCCCTCCACTTT. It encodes CASSSLDRAVSPLHF.

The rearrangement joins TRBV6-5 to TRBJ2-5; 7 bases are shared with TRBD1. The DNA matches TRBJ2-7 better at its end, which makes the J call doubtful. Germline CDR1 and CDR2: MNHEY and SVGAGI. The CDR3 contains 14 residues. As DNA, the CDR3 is TGTGCCAGCAGTTACGGACAGGCCTCCTACGAGCAGTACTTC. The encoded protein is CASSYGQASYEQYF.

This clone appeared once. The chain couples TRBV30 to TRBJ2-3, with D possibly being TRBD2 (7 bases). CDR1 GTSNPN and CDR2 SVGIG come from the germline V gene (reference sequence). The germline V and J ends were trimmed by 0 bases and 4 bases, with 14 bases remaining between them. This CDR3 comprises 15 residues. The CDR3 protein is CAWSVLAGASDTQYF. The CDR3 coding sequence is TGTGCCTGGAGTGTACTGGCGGGGGCCTCAGATACGCAGTATTTT.

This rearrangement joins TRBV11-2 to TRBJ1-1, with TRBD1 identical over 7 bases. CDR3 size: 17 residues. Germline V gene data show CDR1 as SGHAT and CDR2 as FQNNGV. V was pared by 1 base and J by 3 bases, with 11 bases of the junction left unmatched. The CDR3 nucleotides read TGTGCCAGCAGCTTAGGGGTGACAGGGCTCGGTCACACTGAAGCTTTCTTT. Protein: CASSLGVTGLGHTEAFF.

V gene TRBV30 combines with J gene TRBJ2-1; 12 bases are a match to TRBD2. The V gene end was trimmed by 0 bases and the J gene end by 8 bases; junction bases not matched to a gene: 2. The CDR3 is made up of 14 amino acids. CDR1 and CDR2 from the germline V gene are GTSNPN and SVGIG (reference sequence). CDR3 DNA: TGTGCCTGGAGTGTAGCTAGCGGGGGGGATGAGCAGTTCTTC. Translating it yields CAWSVASGGDEQFF.

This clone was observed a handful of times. The CDR3 sequence is CASSYEGAGEKLFF. In DNA form, the CDR3 reads TGTGCCAGCAGTTACGAGGGGGCGGGTGAAAAACTGTTTTTT. The rearrangement joins TRBV6-6 to TRBJ1-4, with TRBD1 identical over 7 bases. The germline V gene encodes CDR1 MNHNY and CDR2 SVGAGI (reference sequence). Unmatched junction bases numbered 4, after V lost 2 bases and J lost 7 bases. The CDR3 is 14 residues long.

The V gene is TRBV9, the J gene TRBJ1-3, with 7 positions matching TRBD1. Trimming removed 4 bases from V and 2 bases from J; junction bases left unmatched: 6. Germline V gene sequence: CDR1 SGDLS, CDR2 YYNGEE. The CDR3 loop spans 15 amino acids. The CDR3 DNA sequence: TGTGCCAGCAGCCGGTTACAGGGGACTGGAAACACCATATATTTT. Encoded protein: CASSRLQGTGNTIYF. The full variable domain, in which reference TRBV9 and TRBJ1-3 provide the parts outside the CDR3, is DSGVTQTPKHLITATGQRVTLRCSPRSGDLSVYWYQQSLDQGLQFLIQYYNGEERAKGNILERFSAQQFPDLHSELNLSSLELGDSALYFCASSRLQGTGNTIYFGEGSWLTVV.

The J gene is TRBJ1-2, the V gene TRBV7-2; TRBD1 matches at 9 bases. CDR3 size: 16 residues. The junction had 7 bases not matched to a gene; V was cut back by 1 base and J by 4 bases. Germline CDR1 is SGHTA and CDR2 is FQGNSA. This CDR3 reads CASSLVGTGISYGYTF. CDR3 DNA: TGTGCCAGCAGCTTAGTAGGGACAGGGATCAGCTATGGCTACACCTTC.

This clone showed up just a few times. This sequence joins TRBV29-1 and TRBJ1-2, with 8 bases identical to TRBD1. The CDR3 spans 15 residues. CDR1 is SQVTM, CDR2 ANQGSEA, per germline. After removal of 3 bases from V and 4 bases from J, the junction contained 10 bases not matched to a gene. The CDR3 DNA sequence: TGCAGCGTTGATTCGCCGGGACAGGTGCTCTATGGCTACACCTTC. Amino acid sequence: CSVDSPGQVLYGYTF.

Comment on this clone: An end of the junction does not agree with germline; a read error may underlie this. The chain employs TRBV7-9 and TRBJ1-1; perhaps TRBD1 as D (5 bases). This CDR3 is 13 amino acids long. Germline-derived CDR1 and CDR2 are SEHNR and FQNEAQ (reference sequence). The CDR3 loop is CSSSLRGGIEAFF. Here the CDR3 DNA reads TGTTCCAGCAGTTTAAGGGGAGGGATTGAAGCTTTCTTT.

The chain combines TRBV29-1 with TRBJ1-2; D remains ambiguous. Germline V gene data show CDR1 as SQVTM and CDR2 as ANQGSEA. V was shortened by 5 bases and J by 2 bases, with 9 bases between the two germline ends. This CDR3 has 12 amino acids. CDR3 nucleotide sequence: TGCAGCGTTATCACTCTAAACTATGGCTACACCTTC. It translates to CSVITLNYGYTF.

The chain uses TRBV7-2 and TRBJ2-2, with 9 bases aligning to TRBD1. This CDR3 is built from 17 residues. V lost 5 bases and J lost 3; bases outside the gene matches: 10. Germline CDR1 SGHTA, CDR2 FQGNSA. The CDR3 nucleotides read TGTGCCAGCAGCCCGACAGGGGGACAAAAATACACCGGGGAGCTGTTTTTT. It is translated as CASSPTGGQKYTGELFF. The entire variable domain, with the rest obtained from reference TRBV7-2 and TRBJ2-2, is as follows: GAGVSQSPSNKVTEKGKDVELRCDPISGHTALYWYRQSLGQGLEFLIYFQGNSAPDKSGLPSDRFSAERTGGSVSTLTIQRTQQEDSAVYLCASSPTGGQKYTGELFFGEGSRLTVL.